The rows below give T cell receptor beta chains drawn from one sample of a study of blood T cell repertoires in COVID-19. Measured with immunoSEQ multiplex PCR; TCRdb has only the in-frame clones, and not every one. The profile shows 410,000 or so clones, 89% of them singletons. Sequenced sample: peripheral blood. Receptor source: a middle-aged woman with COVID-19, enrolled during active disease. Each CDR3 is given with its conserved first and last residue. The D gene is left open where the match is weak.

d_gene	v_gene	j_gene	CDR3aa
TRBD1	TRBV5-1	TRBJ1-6	CASSKSQGAYSPLHF
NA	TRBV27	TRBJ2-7	CASSARGVYEQYF
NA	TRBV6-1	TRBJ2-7	CASSEVEREQYF
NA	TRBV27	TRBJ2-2	CASSLGGGHTGELFF
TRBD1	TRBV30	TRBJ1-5	CAWSEGQGNQPQHF
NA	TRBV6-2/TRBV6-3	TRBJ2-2	CASSAQSNTGELFF
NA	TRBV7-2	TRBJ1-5	CASSLDYQPQHF
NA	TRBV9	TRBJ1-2	CASSVRGDYYGYTF
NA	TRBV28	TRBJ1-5	CASSSVSEPQHF
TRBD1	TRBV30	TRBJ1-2	CAWSLQGASGYTF
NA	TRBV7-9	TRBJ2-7	CASSSPVRPSDEQYF
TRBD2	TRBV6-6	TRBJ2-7	CASSRHHTGGGAYDEQYF
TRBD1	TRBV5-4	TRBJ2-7	CASSWGGTGLREQYF
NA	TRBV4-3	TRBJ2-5	CASSQGSGQYQETQYF
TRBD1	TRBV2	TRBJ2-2	CASSRTGPGELFF
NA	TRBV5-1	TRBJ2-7	CASSSSTGFYEQYF
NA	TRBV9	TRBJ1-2	CASSPLGGGYGYTF
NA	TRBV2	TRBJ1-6	CASSEADGGDSPLHF
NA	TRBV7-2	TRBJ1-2	CASSLIPGVSPYGYTF
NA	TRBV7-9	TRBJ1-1	CASSFTRSVNTEAFF
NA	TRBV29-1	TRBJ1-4	CSVEGAREKLFF
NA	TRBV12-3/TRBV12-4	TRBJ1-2	CASSFIAGGYTF
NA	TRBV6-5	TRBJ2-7	CASKGGGAGEQYF
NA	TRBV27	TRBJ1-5	CASRWLGADQPQHF
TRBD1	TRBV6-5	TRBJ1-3	CAAFRGHGNTIYF
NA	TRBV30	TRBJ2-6	CAWTRGSGANVLTF
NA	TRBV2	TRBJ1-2	CASREIPYGYTF
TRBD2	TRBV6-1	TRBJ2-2	CASSETGLAGGGELFF
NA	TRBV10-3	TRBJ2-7	CAIRSTRSPYEQYF
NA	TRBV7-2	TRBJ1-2	CASSRVVGAMAGYTF
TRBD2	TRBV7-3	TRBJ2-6	CASSPRDSGGAGANVLTF
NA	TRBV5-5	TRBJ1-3	CASSPGGGFAGNTIYF
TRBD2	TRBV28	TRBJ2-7	CASSLGLQREGGQYF
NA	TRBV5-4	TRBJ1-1	CASSFSTGWANTEAFF